Reported below is one T cell receptor (beta chain). The antigen is not known. In the PCR, 60 Vbeta and 13 Jbeta primers were used. Here immunoSEQ multiplex PCR was the method, and the copy in TCRdb shows in-frame clones only, minus some. The sample holds 200,000 to 250,000 clones. These data are taken from a study of cytomegalovirus exposure and HLA in healthy donors. Trimming pared 2 bases from V and 2 bases from J, leaving 9 bases between. This CDR3 region has 13 residues. Germline V gives CDR1 SQVTM, CDR2 ANQGSEA. The study's findings and limits: Researchers left out some V segments, among them TRBV6-2 and TRBV6-3, as indistinguishable.

The rearrangement uses TRBV29-1 and TRBJ1-2; maybe TRBD1 (5 bases). Sequenced material: PBMCs. This sequence originates from a girl aged 2-10 years in good health and CMV-seropositive. Written as DNA, the CDR3 is TGCAGCGTTGAACTTGGGGGGAACTATGGCTACACCTTC. It encodes CSVELGGNYGYTF.